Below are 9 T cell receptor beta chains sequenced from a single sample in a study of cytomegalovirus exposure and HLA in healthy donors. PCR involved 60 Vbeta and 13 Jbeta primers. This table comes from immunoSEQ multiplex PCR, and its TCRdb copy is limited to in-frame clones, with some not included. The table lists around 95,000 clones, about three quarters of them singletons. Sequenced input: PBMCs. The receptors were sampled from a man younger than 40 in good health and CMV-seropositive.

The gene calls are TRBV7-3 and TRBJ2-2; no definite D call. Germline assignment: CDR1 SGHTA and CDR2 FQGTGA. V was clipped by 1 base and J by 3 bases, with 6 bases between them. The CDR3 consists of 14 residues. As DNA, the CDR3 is TGTGCCAGCAGCTTAAGCCAGGACACCGGGGAGCTGTTTTTT. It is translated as CASSLSQDTGELFF.

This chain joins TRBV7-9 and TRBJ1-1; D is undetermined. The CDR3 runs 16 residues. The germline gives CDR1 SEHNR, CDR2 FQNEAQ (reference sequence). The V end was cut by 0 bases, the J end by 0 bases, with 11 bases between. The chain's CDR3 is CASSLARGSMNTEAFF. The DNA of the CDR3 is TGTGCCAGCAGCTTAGCCCGGGGATCCATGAACACTGAAGCTTTCTTT.

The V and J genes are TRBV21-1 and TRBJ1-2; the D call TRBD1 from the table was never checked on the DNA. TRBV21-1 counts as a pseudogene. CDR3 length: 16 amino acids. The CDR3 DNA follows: TGTGCCAGCAGCAAAGACCCGGACAGGAAGGGCTATGGCTACACCTTC. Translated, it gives CASSKDPDRKGYGYTF.

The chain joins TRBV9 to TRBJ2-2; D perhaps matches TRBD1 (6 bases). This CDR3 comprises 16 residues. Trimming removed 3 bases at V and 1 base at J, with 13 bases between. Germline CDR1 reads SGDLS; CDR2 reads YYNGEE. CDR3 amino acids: CASSAHRVENTGELFF. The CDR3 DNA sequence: TGTGCCAGCAGCGCCCACAGGGTGGAGAACACCGGGGAGCTGTTTTTT. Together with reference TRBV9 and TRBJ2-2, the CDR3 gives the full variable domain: DSGVTQTPKHLITATGQRVTLRCSPRSGDLSVYWYQQSLDQGLQFLIQYYNGEERAKGNILERFSAQQFPDLHSELNLSSLELGDSALYFCASSAHRVENTGELFFGEGSRLTVL.

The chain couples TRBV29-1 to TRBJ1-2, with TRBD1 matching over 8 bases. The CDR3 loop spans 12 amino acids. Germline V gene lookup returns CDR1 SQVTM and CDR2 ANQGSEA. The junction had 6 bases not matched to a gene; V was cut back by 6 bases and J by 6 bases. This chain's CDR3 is CSVGGQEDGYTF. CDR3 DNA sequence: TGCAGCGTGGGGGGACAGGAGGATGGCTACACCTTC.

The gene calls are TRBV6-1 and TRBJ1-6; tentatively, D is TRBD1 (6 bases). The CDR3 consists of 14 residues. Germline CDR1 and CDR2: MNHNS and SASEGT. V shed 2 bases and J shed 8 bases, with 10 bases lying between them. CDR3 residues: CASSETGNHSPLHF. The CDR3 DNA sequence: TGTGCCAGCAGTGAAACAGGGAATCATTCACCCCTCCACTTT.

CDR3 in amino acids: CASSVALGTGRSLNQPQHF. The CDR3 DNA follows: TGTGCCAGCAGCGTGGCCCTCGGGACAGGCCGAAGTTTAAATCAGCCCCAGCATTTT. V is TRBV9 and J is TRBJ1-5, with TRBD1 identical over 8 bases. Per germline, CDR1 SGDLS and CDR2 YYNGEE. The CDR3 loop spans 19 amino acids. Germline trimming cut 2 bases from V and 4 bases from J; bases unmatched to any gene: 17.

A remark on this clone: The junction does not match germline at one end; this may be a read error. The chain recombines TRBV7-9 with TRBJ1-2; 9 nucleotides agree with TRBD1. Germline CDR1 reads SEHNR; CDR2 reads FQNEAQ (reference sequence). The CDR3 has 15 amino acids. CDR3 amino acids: CSSSLDPGQGGATTF. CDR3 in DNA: TGTTCCAGCAGCTTAGATCCGGGACAGGGAGGGGCTACCACCTTC.

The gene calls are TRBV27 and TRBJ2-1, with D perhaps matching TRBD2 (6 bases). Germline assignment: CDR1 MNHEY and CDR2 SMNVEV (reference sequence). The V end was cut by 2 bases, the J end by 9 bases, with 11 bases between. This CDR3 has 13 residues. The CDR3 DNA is TGTGCCAGCAGTTTACGCGGGGCTGCTGAGCAGTTCTTC. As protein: CASSLRGAAEQFF.